This T cell receptor (beta chain) stems from a study of T cell responses to AZD1222 COVID-19 vaccine. The CDR3 sequence is 15 residues long. Germline CDR1 is MNHEY and CDR2 is SVGEGT. V trimming: 5 bases; J trimming: 4 bases; junction bases outside the gene matches: 4. Clones were read by immunoSEQ multiplex PCR, and TCRdb kept only the in-frame ones, dropping some. The table has 100,000 or so clones, about 95% seen once. V usage is TRBV6-2 or TRBV6-3 and J usage is TRBJ2-3, with 12 bases fitting TRBD2. The sample was peripheral blood, taken on day 0 of AZD1222 vaccination. The sequence was obtained from an adult in good health. CDR3 in amino acids: CASSLTSGGSDTQYF. DNA of the CDR3: TGTGCCAGCAGTCTGACTAGCGGGGGATCAGATACGCAGTATTTT.